What follows are 27 T cell receptor beta chains derived from one specimen sequenced in a study of graft-versus-host responses after intestinal transplantation. TCRdb keeps only in-frame clones here, not all; method: immunoSEQ multiplex PCR. This table holds fewer than 75,000 clones, about 90% found once. This material consisted of PBMCs, taken 26 days after transplant. These receptors were collected from a human patient who received an intestinal transplant, so some T cells may come from the graft donor.

V usage is TRBV5-1 and J usage is TRBJ2-3; 7 bases map to TRBD1. The CDR3 has 15 residues. V shed 0 bases, J shed 3 bases, and the junction held 4 bases outside the gene matches. Germline V gene lookup returns CDR1 SGHRS and CDR2 YFSETQ. The CDR3 loop reads CASSLVGQVTDTQYF. CDR3 bases: TGCGCCAGCAGCTTGGTAGGACAGGTGACAGATACGCAGTATTTT. Supplemented by reference TRBV5-1 and TRBJ2-3, the full variable domain reads KAGVTQTPRYLIKTRGQQVTLSCSPISGHRSVSWYQQTPGQGLQFLFEYFSETQRNKGNFPGRFSGRQFSNSRSEMNVSTLELGDSALYLCASSLVGQVTDTQYFGPGTRLTVL.

The rearrangement uses TRBV15 and TRBJ2-7, with a possible D match to TRBD2 (6 bases). The CDR3 runs 13 residues. CDR1 and CDR2 from the germline V gene are LNHNV and YYDKDF (reference sequence). V was shortened by 4 bases and J by 7 bases, with 14 bases between the two germline ends. The CDR3 region is CATSTGTSWEQYF. The CDR3 region has the DNA TGTGCCACCAGCACAGGGACTTCATGGGAGCAGTACTTC.

The genes are TRBV7-9 and TRBJ2-1; maybe TRBD1 (6 bases). Germline V gives CDR1 SEHNR, CDR2 FQNEAQ (reference sequence). Trimming shortened V by 5 bases and J by 8 bases, and 19 bases separated the two germline ends. The CDR3 has 15 residues. CDR3 nucleotide sequence: TGTGCCAGCAGCGAGATAACAGGGAAGTGGGATGAGCAGTTCTTC. It specifies CASSEITGKWDEQFF. The variable domain in full, with the rest retrieved from reference TRBV7-9 and TRBJ2-1, is DTGVSQNPRHKITKRGQNVTFRCDPISEHNRLYWYRQTLGQGPEFLTYFQNEAQLEKSRLLSDRFSAERPKGSFSTLEIQRTEQGDSAMYLCASSEITGKWDEQFFGPGTRLTVL.

The chain uses TRBV10-1 and TRBJ1-5; TRBD1 agrees at 7 bases. V gave up 0 bases and J gave up 3 bases; unmatched junction bases: 11. The CDR3 extends over 18 amino acids. Germline CDR1 and CDR2: WNHNN and SYGVQD (reference sequence). CDR3 DNA sequence: TGCGCCAGCAGTGAGTCGGTTCCCTGGGGACAGCACAATCAGCCCCAGCATTTT. Amino acids: CASSESVPWGQHNQPQHF.

The chain couples TRBV10-3 to TRBJ2-3; 8 bases line up with TRBD2. CDR3 size: 17 residues. V dropped 0 bases and J dropped 4; count of bases not matched to a gene: 9. Germline V gene sequence: CDR1 ENHRY, CDR2 SYGVKD. CDR3 DNA sequence: TGTGCCATCAGTGAGTCGTACTTAGCGGGGCCCGCAGATACGCAGTATTTT. Residues: CAISESYLAGPADTQYF.

The gene calls are TRBV27 and TRBJ1-4; the D gene is possibly TRBD1 (5 bases). This CDR3 is 13 amino acids long. Germline-derived CDR1 and CDR2 are MNHEY and SMNVEV (reference sequence). Trimming took off 2 bases at V and 7 bases at J, with 8 bases between the two ends. CDR3 amino acids: CASSLDTGEKLFF. CDR3 coding DNA: TGTGCCAGCAGTTTAGACACAGGTGAAAAACTGTTTTTT.

Here the CDR3 DNA reads TGTGCCAGCAGTGAAGGCGGGGGGGAGTACAATGAGCAGTTCTTC. It yields the protein CASSEGGGEYNEQFF. V is TRBV2 and J is TRBJ2-1, with 9 bases lining up with TRBD2. The CDR3 covers 15 residues. Germline CDR1 reads SNHLY; CDR2 reads FYNNEI. Losses at the gene ends were 1 base for V and 4 bases for J; bases not matched to a gene: 2.

This chain connects TRBV7-2 to TRBJ2-3, with TRBD1 matching over 8 bases. Trimming removed 6 bases from V and 2 bases from J; junction bases left unmatched: 4. CDR1 and CDR2 (germline): SGHTA, FQGNSA. The CDR3 is made up of 14 amino acids. CDR3 DNA sequence: TGTGCCAGCAGTTTGGACAGGGCCACAGATACGCAGTATTTT. It is translated as CASSLDRATDTQYF.

The chain combines TRBV28 with TRBJ2-2; TRBD1 aligns across 8 bases. The germline V gene encodes CDR1 MDHEN and CDR2 SYDVKM. V shed 8 bases and J 6 bases; nucleotides not matched to a gene: 8. The CDR3 consists of 14 residues. CDR3 in DNA: TGTGCCAGCGGTGGACAGGGATTATCCGGGGAGCTGTTTTTT. Protein: CASGGQGLSGELFF.

The V and J genes are TRBV19 and TRBJ1-1, with D possibly being TRBD1 (6 bases). This CDR3 region has 14 residues. Trimming took 4 bases from V and 1 from J, leaving 10 bases between them. In germline, CDR1 is LNHDA, CDR2 SQIVND (reference sequence). The CDR3 loop reads CASSTRGRNTEAFF. CDR3 DNA sequence: TGTGCCAGTAGTACCAGGGGCAGGAACACTGAAGCTTTCTTT.

This chain connects TRBV6-1 to TRBJ2-2; 9 nucleotides align to TRBD1. V lost 7 bases and J lost 6; bases outside the gene matches: 9. Per the germline V gene, CDR1 is MNHNS and CDR2 is SASEGT. This CDR3 is 15 amino acids long. The CDR3 here is CASKDETGGSGELFF. DNA for the CDR3: TGTGCCAGCAAGGATGAGACAGGGGGGTCCGGGGAGCTGTTTTTT.

This rearrangement joins TRBV6-5 to TRBJ2-7; 8 bases are a match to TRBD1. CDR1 is MNHEY, CDR2 SVGAGI, per germline. This CDR3 spans 13 amino acids. V shed 4 bases, J shed 5 bases, and the junction held 4 bases outside the gene matches. The CDR3 region is CASSSDRDDEQYF. DNA for the CDR3: TGTGCCAGCAGTTCGGACAGGGATGACGAGCAGTACTTC.

The chain employs TRBV12-1 and TRBJ1-1; the D call of TRBD1 is as the table states it, not checked on the DNA. TRBV12-1 is given as a pseudogene. The CDR3 totals 14 residues. Written as DNA, the CDR3 is TGTGCCAGCAGCTTTCTACAGGGGGAGGAGGGAGCTTTCTTT. Protein product: CASSFLQGEEGAFF.

CDR3 residues: CASSLSGINQPQHF. The CDR3 DNA reads TGTGCCAGCAGTCTATCAGGGATTAATCAGCCCCAGCATTTT. The chain combines TRBV28 with TRBJ1-5; weak D call: TRBD1 (5 bases). V lost 5 bases, J lost 4 bases, and 12 bases lay in between. This CDR3 has 14 residues. Germline CDR1 MDHEN, CDR2 SYDVKM.

This chain uses TRBV11-1 with TRBJ2-2; D is perhaps TRBD2 (7 bases). The CDR3 is 15 amino acids. V was shortened by 5 bases and J by 6 bases, with 16 bases between the two germline ends. The germline V gene has CDR1 SGHAT and CDR2 FQDESV (reference sequence). The CDR3 DNA reads TGTGCCAGCAGCCTACAGGGAGGGACGGCCGGGGAGCTGTTTTTT. Translated: CASSLQGGTAGELFF.

CDR3 protein: CASRGGSTGGYTF. In DNA form, the CDR3 reads TGCGCCAGCAGAGGGGGATCCACGGGAGGCTACACCTTC. The V and J genes are TRBV5-1 and TRBJ1-2; possible D gene TRBD1, 6 bases. V lost 5 bases and J 8 bases, leaving 16 bases between the germline ends. Germline values: CDR1 SGHRS, CDR2 YFSETQ. The CDR3 spans 13 residues. Using reference TRBV5-1 and TRBJ1-2 for the parts outside the CDR3, the full variable domain is KAGVTQTPRYLIKTRGQQVTLSCSPISGHRSVSWYQQTPGQGLQFLFEYFSETQRNKGNFPGRFSGRQFSNSRSEMNVSTLELGDSALYLCASRGGSTGGYTFGSGTRLTVV.

This chain uses TRBV7-6 with TRBJ2-3; 7 nucleotides match TRBD2. J was trimmed by 8 bases and V by 5 bases; bases with no gene match: 7. Germline V gene lookup returns CDR1 SGHVS and CDR2 FNYEAQ. This CDR3 spans 13 amino acids. The chain's CDR3 is CASSPNGGGTQYF. DNA of the CDR3: TGTGCCAGCAGCCCTAATGGCGGGGGTACGCAGTATTTT.

The chain uses TRBV27 and TRBJ2-1; TRBD2 might be the D (5 bases). Germline CDR1 reads MNHEY; CDR2 reads SMNVEV (reference sequence). Trimming took off 6 bases at V and 7 bases at J, with 19 bases between the two ends. There are 15 residues in the CDR3. The CDR3 sequence is CASSRGRPRGNEQFF. DNA for the CDR3: TGTGCCAGCAGCCGCGGACGCCCTCGGGGAAATGAGCAGTTCTTC.

The gene calls are TRBV28 and TRBJ1-2, with D perhaps matching TRBD1 (6 bases). This CDR3 region has 15 residues. Germline CDR1 is MDHEN and CDR2 is SYDVKM. The germline V and J ends were trimmed by 6 bases and 4 bases, with 18 bases remaining between them. CDR3 coding DNA: TGTGCCAGCAGCCGAGGCGGGGGGGCCGGCTATGGCTACACCTTC. Translating it yields CASSRGGGAGYGYTF.

The rearrangement joins TRBV2 to TRBJ1-5; no clear D. This CDR3 is built from 15 residues. Per germline, CDR1 SNHLY and CDR2 FYNNEI. The V gene lost 6 bases and the J gene lost 0 bases, with 12 bases spanning the gap. The DNA for the CDR3 is TGTGCCAGCAGCTTAAGACTGGATAGCAATCAGCCCCAGCATTTT. Its translation is CASSLRLDSNQPQHF.

This rearrangement joins TRBV27 to TRBJ2-7; 9 nucleotides line up with TRBD1. The CDR3 is 15 residues long. From germline, CDR1 is MNHEY and CDR2 SMNVEV (reference sequence). V shed 1 base and J 3 bases; nucleotides not matched to a gene: 4. The CDR3 here is CASSLFGTGSYEQYF. Here the CDR3 DNA reads TGTGCCAGCAGTTTATTTGGGACAGGGAGCTACGAGCAGTACTTC.

In this sample, this clone turned up once. The V and J genes are TRBV7-2 and TRBJ2-1; 10 positions match TRBD2. The germline gives CDR1 SGHTA, CDR2 FQGNSA. The V and J ends lost 5 bases and 7 bases, in that order; junction bases with no gene match: 11. The CDR3 runs 16 residues. CDR3 sequence: CASSLTAGGPGNEQFF. CDR3 coding DNA: TGTGCCAGCAGCCTCACAGCGGGGGGGCCGGGGAATGAGCAGTTCTTC. The whole variable domain, filled in from reference TRBV7-2 and TRBJ2-1, reads GAGVSQSPSNKVTEKGKDVELRCDPISGHTALYWYRQSLGQGLEFLIYFQGNSAPDKSGLPSDRFSAERTGGSVSTLTIQRTQQEDSAVYLCASSLTAGGPGNEQFFGPGTRLTVL.

This chain uses TRBV13 with TRBJ1-2; possibly TRBD1 for D (5 bases). This CDR3 contains 15 residues. Germline CDR1 reads PRHDT; CDR2 reads FYEKMQ (reference sequence). V lost 0 bases and J 0 bases, leaving 8 bases between the germline ends. CDR3 DNA: TGTGCCAGCAGCTTAGGAAGACAGTCTAACTATGGCTACACCTTC. Translated, it gives CASSLGRQSNYGYTF. The full variable domain, rest sourced from reference TRBV13 and TRBJ1-2, is AAGVIQSPRHLIKEKRETATLKCYPIPRHDTVYWYQQGPGQDPQFLISFYEKMQSDKGSIPDRFSAQQFSDYHSELNMSSLELGDSALYFCASSLGRQSNYGYTFGSGTRLTVV.

The gene calls are TRBV7-9 and TRBJ2-5, with 13 bases lining up with TRBD2. This CDR3 is 16 amino acids long. Germline values: CDR1 SEHNR, CDR2 FQNEAQ (reference sequence). V shed 5 bases, J shed 2 bases, and the junction held 5 bases outside the gene matches. The CDR3 coding sequence is TGTGCCAGCAGCCCTGGACTAGCGGGGGTTCAAGAGACCCAGTACTTC. Translated: CASSPGLAGVQETQYF.

The rearrangement joins TRBV28 to TRBJ1-4; D not certain. The CDR3 runs 13 residues. The germline gives CDR1 MDHEN, CDR2 SYDVKM. V gave up 0 bases and J gave up 8 bases, with 7 bases separating them. The CDR3, as DNA: TGTGCCAGCAGTTTATGGGCAGTCGAAAAACTGTTTTTT. Residues: CASSLWAVEKLFF.

This chain links TRBV27 with TRBJ2-1; tentatively, D is TRBD2 (5 bases). The length of the CDR3 is 14 residues. Trimming left V 2 bases short and J 7 bases short, with 12 bases between. CDR1 MNHEY and CDR2 SMNVEV come from the germline V gene (reference sequence). CDR3 protein: CASSLAGKRNEQFF. The CDR3 nucleotides are TGTGCCAGCAGTTTAGCGGGTAAAAGGAATGAGCAGTTCTTC.

V is TRBV10-1 and J is TRBJ2-1; the D gene is possibly TRBD1 (5 bases). The CDR3 has 17 residues. V lost 1 base to trimming and J lost 0 bases, with 13 bases between them. Germline assignment: CDR1 WNHNN and CDR2 SYGVQD (reference sequence). CDR3 sequence (DNA): TGCGCCAGCAGTGAGTGGGGAATTGGGGCCTCCTACAATGAGCAGTTCTTC. Translating gives CASSEWGIGASYNEQFF.